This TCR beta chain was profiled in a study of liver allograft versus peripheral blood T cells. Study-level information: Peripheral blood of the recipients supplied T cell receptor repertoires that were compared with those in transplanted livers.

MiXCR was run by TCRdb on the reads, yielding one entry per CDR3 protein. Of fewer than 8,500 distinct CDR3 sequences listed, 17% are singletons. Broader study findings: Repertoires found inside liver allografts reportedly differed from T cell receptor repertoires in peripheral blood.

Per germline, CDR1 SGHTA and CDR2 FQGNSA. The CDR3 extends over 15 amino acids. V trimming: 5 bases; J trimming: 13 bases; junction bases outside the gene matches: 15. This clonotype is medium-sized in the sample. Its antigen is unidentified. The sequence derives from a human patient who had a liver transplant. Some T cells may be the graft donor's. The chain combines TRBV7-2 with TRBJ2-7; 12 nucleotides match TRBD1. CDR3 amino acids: CASSQYRDRGRHLYF. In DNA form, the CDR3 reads TGTGCCAGCAGCCAGTATCGGGACAGGGGGCGTCATCTCTACTTC.